Listed below are T cell receptor beta chains from one sample, sequenced in a study of radiotherapy plus CTLA-4 blockade in lung cancer. Generated by immunoSEQ multiplex PCR, the TCRdb table keeps only in-frame clones and is missing some. The repertoire has tens of thousands of clones, approximately 79% of them found once; the top ten carry 10%. The source was peripheral blood, collected from a patient treated with radiotherapy plus ipilimumab. These receptors were obtained from a human donor with non-small cell lung cancer who had a complete response to radiotherapy plus ipilimumab. Both conserved end residues are part of each CDR3. Fields, in order: clone size, D gene, J gene, V gene, CDR3 protein, CDR3 DNA. D genes are given only for firm matches. A clone size is listed for some rows: how often the clone was seen (once, few, many), or a class if it is expanded.

abundance: .; d_gene: .; j_gene: TRBJ2-7; v_gene: TRBV11-2; CDR3aa: CASSFLGAPYEQYF; CDR3nt: TGTGCCAGCAGCTTTTTGGGGGCTCCCTACGAGCAGTACTTC
abundance: .; d_gene: .; j_gene: TRBJ2-1; v_gene: TRBV11-2; CDR3aa: CASSATRGGVNEQFF; CDR3nt: TGTGCCAGCAGCGCTACACGGGGCGGAGTCAATGAGCAGTTCTTC
abundance: .; d_gene: TRBD1; j_gene: TRBJ2-1; v_gene: TRBV7-9; CDR3aa: CASSSDRARNNEQFF; CDR3nt: TGTGCCAGCAGTTCAGACAGGGCCCGAAACAATGAGCAGTTCTTC
abundance: once; d_gene: .; j_gene: TRBJ2-5; v_gene: TRBV6-1; CDR3aa: CASSRDFQETQYF; CDR3nt: TGTGCCAGCAGCCGGGACTTCCAAGAGACCCAGTACTTC
abundance: .; d_gene: TRBD2; j_gene: TRBJ2-1; v_gene: TRBV2; CDR3aa: CASSEPSGGLFARGLNEQFF; CDR3nt: TGTGCCAGCAGTGAACCTAGCGGAGGCCTCTTCGCTAGGGGCCTTAATGAGCAGTTCTTC
abundance: .; d_gene: TRBD2; j_gene: TRBJ2-7; v_gene: TRBV7-9; CDR3aa: CASSLISGGRYEQYF; CDR3nt: TGTGCCAGCAGCTTAATCAGCGGGGGGCGGTACGAGCAGTACTTC
abundance: .; d_gene: TRBD1; j_gene: TRBJ2-3; v_gene: TRBV9; CDR3aa: CASSPQTGGVDTQYF; CDR3nt: TGTGCCAGCAGCCCACAGACAGGGGGCGTAGATACGCAGTATTTT
abundance: .; d_gene: .; j_gene: TRBJ1-2; v_gene: TRBV11-2; CDR3aa: CASTVGQSYYGYTF; CDR3nt: TGTGCCAGTACCGTAGGACAGTCTTACTATGGCTACACCTTC
abundance: .; d_gene: .; j_gene: TRBJ1-3; v_gene: TRBV19; CDR3aa: CASTRGGSGNTIYF; CDR3nt: TGTGCCAGTACTCGAGGGGGGTCTGGAAACACCATATATTTT
abundance: once; d_gene: .; j_gene: TRBJ1-2; v_gene: TRBV5-1; CDR3aa: CASRLVGGLNYGYTF; CDR3nt: TGCGCCAGCAGGCTCGTCGGAGGACTTAACTATGGCTACACCTTC
abundance: .; d_gene: TRBD2; j_gene: TRBJ2-7; v_gene: TRBV7-6; CDR3aa: CASSLEAGGEVYEQYF; CDR3nt: TGTGCCAGCAGCTTAGAAGCGGGGGGCGAGGTCTACGAGCAGTACTTC
abundance: once; d_gene: .; j_gene: TRBJ1-3; v_gene: TRBV6-5; CDR3aa: CASKITVNSGNTIYF; CDR3nt: TGTGCCAGCAAAATAACAGTGAACTCTGGAAACACCATATATTTT
abundance: .; d_gene: TRBD1; j_gene: TRBJ1-5; v_gene: TRBV7-2; CDR3aa: CASSLAGTGGRQPQHF; CDR3nt: TGTGCCAGCAGCTTAGCCGGGACAGGGGGCCGACAGCCCCAGCATTTT
abundance: .; d_gene: TRBD1; j_gene: TRBJ1-5; v_gene: TRBV19; CDR3aa: CASLDRGSYSNQPQHF; CDR3nt: TGTGCCAGCCTGGACAGGGGGTCCTATAGCAATCAGCCCCAGCATTTT
abundance: .; d_gene: TRBD2; j_gene: TRBJ2-6; v_gene: TRBV5-4; CDR3aa: CALWTSGRTGANVLTF; CDR3nt: TGTGCTCTCTGGACTAGCGGGAGGACAGGGGCCAACGTCCTGACTTTC
abundance: .; d_gene: .; j_gene: TRBJ2-7; v_gene: TRBV19; CDR3aa: CASSIRTSYEQYF; CDR3nt: TGTGCCAGTAGTATAAGGACCTCCTACGAGCAGTACTTC
abundance: .; d_gene: TRBD2; j_gene: TRBJ2-5; v_gene: TRBV7-9; CDR3aa: CASDGGAETQYF; CDR3nt: TGTGCTAGCGACGGGGGGGCAGAGACCCAGTACTTC
abundance: .; d_gene: .; j_gene: TRBJ2-2; v_gene: TRBV4-1; CDR3aa: CASSQFISGELFF; CDR3nt: TGCGCCAGCAGCCAGTTTATCAGCGGGGAGCTGTTTTTT
abundance: .; d_gene: .; j_gene: TRBJ2-3; v_gene: TRBV6-1; CDR3aa: CASRITAIDTDTQYF; CDR3nt: TGTGCCAGCAGGATTACAGCGATCGACACAGATACGCAGTATTTT
abundance: .; d_gene: TRBD2; j_gene: TRBJ2-3; v_gene: TRBV2; CDR3aa: CASSVYVASGRSDTQYF; CDR3nt: TGTGCCAGCAGTGTGTATGTAGCTAGCGGGAGATCAGATACGCAGTATTTT
abundance: .; d_gene: TRBD1; j_gene: TRBJ1-5; v_gene: TRBV19; CDR3aa: CASSKRDRLNQPQHF; CDR3nt: TGTGCCAGTAGTAAGCGGGACAGACTAAATCAGCCCCAGCATTTT
abundance: .; d_gene: .; j_gene: TRBJ1-3; v_gene: TRBV7-2; CDR3aa: CASSPAPSSGNTIYF; CDR3nt: TGTGCCAGCAGCCCCGCCCCTAGCTCTGGAAACACCATATATTTT
abundance: .; d_gene: .; j_gene: TRBJ2-6; v_gene: TRBV18; CDR3aa: CASSGQGSGANVLTF; CDR3nt: TGTGCCAGCTCGGGCCAGGGATCTGGGGCCAACGTCCTGACTTTC
abundance: .; d_gene: .; j_gene: TRBJ1-4; v_gene: TRBV27; CDR3aa: CASRDYKIEGEKLFF; CDR3nt: TGTGCCAGCAGAGATTATAAGATAGAAGGGGAAAAACTGTTTTTT
abundance: few; d_gene: .; j_gene: TRBJ1-5; v_gene: TRBV7-8; CDR3aa: CASSLGRGINQPQHF; CDR3nt: TGTGCCAGCAGCTTAGGGAGGGGTATCAATCAGCCCCAGCATTTT
abundance: few; d_gene: .; j_gene: TRBJ1-1; v_gene: TRBV6-1; CDR3aa: CASSEVWVPVGAFF; CDR3nt: TGTGCCAGCAGTGAAGTTTGGGTGCCAGTTGGAGCTTTCTTT
abundance: .; d_gene: .; j_gene: TRBJ2-1; v_gene: TRBV27; CDR3aa: CASTFQNGPYNEQFF; CDR3nt: TGTGCCAGTACATTTCAGAATGGACCCTACAATGAGCAGTTCTTC
abundance: .; d_gene: TRBD2; j_gene: TRBJ2-3; v_gene: TRBV7-2; CDR3aa: CASSSSGRGGVDTQYF; CDR3nt: TGTGCCAGCAGCTCTAGCGGGAGGGGTGGTGTAGATACGCAGTATTTT
abundance: .; d_gene: TRBD1; j_gene: TRBJ2-3; v_gene: TRBV5-1; CDR3aa: CASSSSGGDTQYF; CDR3nt: TGCGCCAGCAGCTCGTCAGGGGGAGATACGCAGTATTTT
abundance: .; d_gene: .; j_gene: TRBJ1-3; v_gene: TRBV7-9; CDR3aa: CASSFVLGLVGNTIYF; CDR3nt: TGTGCCAGCAGCTTCGTTTTGGGGCTGGTTGGAAACACCATATATTTT
abundance: .; d_gene: .; j_gene: TRBJ2-3; v_gene: TRBV7-9; CDR3aa: CASIVTKPTDTQYF; CDR3nt: TGTGCCAGCATCGTAACGAAGCCCACAGATACGCAGTATTTT
abundance: .; d_gene: .; j_gene: TRBJ1-2; v_gene: TRBV30; CDR3aa: CAWTRAAETGYTF; CDR3nt: TGTGCCTGGACCCGTGCAGCCGAGACTGGCTACACCTTC
abundance: .; d_gene: .; j_gene: TRBJ1-1; v_gene: TRBV2; CDR3aa: CASSLSRGEAFF; CDR3nt: TGTGCCAGCAGTCTCTCCCGGGGTGAAGCTTTCTTT
abundance: .; d_gene: TRBD1; j_gene: TRBJ2-7; v_gene: TRBV10-2; CDR3aa: CASSEGTGLVLRHEQYF; CDR3nt: TGCGCCAGCAGTGAGGGGACAGGGCTAGTTCTACGGCACGAGCAGTACTTC
abundance: .; d_gene: TRBD2; j_gene: TRBJ2-3; v_gene: TRBV7-9; CDR3aa: CASSLRTSGATDTQYF; CDR3nt: TGTGCCAGCAGCCTTAGGACTAGCGGGGCCACAGATACGCAGTATTTT
abundance: .; d_gene: TRBD2; j_gene: TRBJ2-1; v_gene: TRBV19; CDR3aa: CASSNSWLAGLNEQFF; CDR3nt: TGTGCCAGTAGTAATTCGTGGCTAGCGGGACTCAATGAGCAGTTCTTC
abundance: .; d_gene: .; j_gene: TRBJ2-2; v_gene: TRBV27; CDR3aa: CASSLRENTGELFF; CDR3nt: TGTGCCAGCAGTTTACGGGAGAACACCGGGGAGCTGTTTTTT
abundance: .; d_gene: TRBD2; j_gene: TRBJ2-3; v_gene: TRBV4-3; CDR3aa: CASSQGASGGTRSGTDTQYF; CDR3nt: TGCGCCAGCAGCCAAGGGGCTAGCGGGGGGACCCGTTCGGGCACAGATACGCAGTATTTT
abundance: .; d_gene: .; j_gene: TRBJ1-1; v_gene: TRBV18; CDR3aa: CASSPALPMNTEAFF; CDR3nt: TGTGCCAGCTCACCAGCCCTACCGATGAACACTGAAGCTTTCTTT
abundance: .; d_gene: .; j_gene: TRBJ1-6; v_gene: TRBV21-1; CDR3aa: CPGGYNSPLHF; CDR3nt: TGCCCAGGAGGATATAATTCACCCCTCCACTTT
abundance: .; d_gene: .; j_gene: TRBJ2-3; v_gene: TRBV6-4; CDR3aa: CASSEQGGTDTQYF; CDR3nt: TGTGCCAGCAGTGAACAGGGCGGGACAGATACGCAGTATTTT
abundance: .; d_gene: TRBD1; j_gene: TRBJ2-7; v_gene: TRBV18; CDR3aa: CASSHRGTGWEQYF; CDR3nt: TGTGCCAGCTCCCACAGGGGGACAGGGTGGGAGCAGTACTTC
abundance: .; d_gene: .; j_gene: TRBJ2-3; v_gene: TRBV9; CDR3aa: CASSVSPAQTDTQYF; CDR3nt: TGTGCCAGCAGCGTCTCCCCCGCGCAGACAGATACGCAGTATTTT
abundance: .; d_gene: .; j_gene: TRBJ2-5; v_gene: TRBV30; CDR3aa: CAWSVFLGLRETQYF; CDR3nt: TGTGCCTGGAGTGTATTTTTGGGGCTCAGAGAGACCCAGTACTTC
abundance: .; d_gene: TRBD1; j_gene: TRBJ2-5; v_gene: TRBV9; CDR3aa: CASSFRGQQETQYF; CDR3nt: TGTGCCAGCAGCTTCAGGGGGCAACAAGAGACCCAGTACTTC